The T cell receptor beta chain under discussion was sequenced for a study of human T cells and chemical hapten exposure. Across the study: Small pooled library volume differences mainly caused per-sample TCR yield variation.

This sample's time point: patch test 1, 2 weeks after DPC sensitization. The treatment denotes: therapeutic diphenylcyclopropenone sensitization with weekly scalp DPC. Unfractionated whole blood yielded the extracted total RNA. CDR1 DFQATT and CDR2 SNEGSKA come from the germline V gene (reference sequence). V gave up 3 bases and J gave up 0 bases, with 10 bases separating them. This CDR3 is built from 14 residues. Notes on the study in general: Expanded TCR counts at PT1 went up together with patch test score, a positive correlation.

Concerning this clonotype: The antigen remains undetermined.

Individual cDNA molecules had unique molecular identifiers attached to them by the library. TCRdb recomputed calls from the RACE reads with MiXCR, one row per CDR3 protein. The sample carries tens of thousands of distinct CDR3 sequences, 32% recorded once. This clonotype was obtained from a middle-aged man with alopecia areata. Some clones in this sample may be carry-over from other donors' samples. This specimen was whole blood, taken in connection with sensitization to the hapten diphenylcyclopropenone (DPC). V usage is TRBV20-1 and J usage is TRBJ2-3, with D uncertain. The CDR3 is CSARRQTSTDTQYF. The CDR3 region has the DNA TGCAGTGCTAGGAGGCAAACTAGCACAGATACGCAGTATTTT.